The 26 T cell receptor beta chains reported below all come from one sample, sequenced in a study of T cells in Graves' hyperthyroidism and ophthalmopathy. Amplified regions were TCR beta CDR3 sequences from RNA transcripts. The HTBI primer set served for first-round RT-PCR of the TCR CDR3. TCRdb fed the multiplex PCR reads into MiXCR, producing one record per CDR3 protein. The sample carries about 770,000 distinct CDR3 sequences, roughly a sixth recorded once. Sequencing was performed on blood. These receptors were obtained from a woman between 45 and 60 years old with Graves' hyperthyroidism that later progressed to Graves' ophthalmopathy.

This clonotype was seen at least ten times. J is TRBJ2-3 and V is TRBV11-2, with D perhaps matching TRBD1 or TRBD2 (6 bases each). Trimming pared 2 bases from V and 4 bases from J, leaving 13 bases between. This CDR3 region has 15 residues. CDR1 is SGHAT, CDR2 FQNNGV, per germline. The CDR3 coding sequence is TGTGCCAGCAGCTTACGAGGGGGGAAGGCAGATACGCAGTATTTT. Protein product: CASSLRGGKADTQYF.

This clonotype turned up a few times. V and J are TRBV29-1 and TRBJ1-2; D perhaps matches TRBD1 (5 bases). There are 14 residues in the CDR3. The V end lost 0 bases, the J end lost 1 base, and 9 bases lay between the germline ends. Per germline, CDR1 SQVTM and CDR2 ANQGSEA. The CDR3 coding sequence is TGCAGCGTTGAAGACGACAGTAGTAACTATGGCTACACCTTC. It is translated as CSVEDDSSNYGYTF.

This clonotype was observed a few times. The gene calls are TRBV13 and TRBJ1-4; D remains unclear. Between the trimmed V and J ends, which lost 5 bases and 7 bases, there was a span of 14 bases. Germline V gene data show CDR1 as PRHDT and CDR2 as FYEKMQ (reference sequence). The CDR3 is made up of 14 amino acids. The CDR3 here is CASSLTVVGEKLFF. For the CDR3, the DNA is TGTGCCAGCAGCCTCACCGTTGTCGGTGAAAAACTGTTTTTT.

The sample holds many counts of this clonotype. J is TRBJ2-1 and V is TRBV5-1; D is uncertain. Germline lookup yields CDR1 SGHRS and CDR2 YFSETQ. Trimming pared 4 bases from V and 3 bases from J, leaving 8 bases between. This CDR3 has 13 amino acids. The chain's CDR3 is CASSPRRYNEQFF. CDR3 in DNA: TGCGCCAGCAGCCCCCGGCGCTACAATGAGCAGTTCTTC.

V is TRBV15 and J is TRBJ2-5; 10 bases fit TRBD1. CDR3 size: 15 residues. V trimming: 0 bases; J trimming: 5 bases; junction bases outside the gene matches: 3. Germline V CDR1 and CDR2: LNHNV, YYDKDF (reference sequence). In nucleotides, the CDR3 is TGTGCCACCAGCAGAGATCGGGGACAGGGGGAGACCCAGTACTTC. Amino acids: CATSRDRGQGETQYF.

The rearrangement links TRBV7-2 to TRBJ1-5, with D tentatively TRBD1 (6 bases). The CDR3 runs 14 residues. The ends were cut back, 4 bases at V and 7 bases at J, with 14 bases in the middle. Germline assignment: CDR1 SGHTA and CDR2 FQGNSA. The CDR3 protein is CASSSTGTGQPQHF. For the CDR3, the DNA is TGTGCCAGCAGCTCTACAGGGACGGGACAGCCCCAGCATTTT.

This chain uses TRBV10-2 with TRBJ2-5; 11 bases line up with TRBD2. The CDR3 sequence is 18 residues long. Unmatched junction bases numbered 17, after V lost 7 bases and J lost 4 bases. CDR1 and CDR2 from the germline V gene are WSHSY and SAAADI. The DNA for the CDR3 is TGCGCCAGCATCGCGGAGGGTACTAGCGGGGGTAAAAGAGAGACCCAGTACTTC. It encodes CASIAEGTSGGKRETQYF.

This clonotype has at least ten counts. The CDR3 sequence: CASSLQDNNEQFF. CDR3 coding DNA: TGTGCCAGCAGCCTCCAGGATAACAATGAGCAGTTCTTC. The chain is built from TRBV7-3 and TRBJ2-1, with D unclear. The germline V and J ends were trimmed by 5 bases and 5 bases, with 10 bases remaining between them. CDR1 SGHTA and CDR2 FQGTGA come from the germline V gene. CDR3 length: 13 amino acids. Full variable domain (missing parts from reference TRBV7-3 and TRBJ2-1): GAGVSQTPSNKVTEKGKYVELRCDPISGHTALYWYRQSLGQGPEFLIYFQGTGAADDSGLPNDRFFAVRPEGSVSTLKIQRTERGDSAVYLCASSLQDNNEQFFGPGTRLTVL.

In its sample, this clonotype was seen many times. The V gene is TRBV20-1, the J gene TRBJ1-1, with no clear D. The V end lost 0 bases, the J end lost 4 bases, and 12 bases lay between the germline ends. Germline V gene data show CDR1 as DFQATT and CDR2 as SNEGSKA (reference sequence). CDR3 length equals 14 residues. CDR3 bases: TGCAGTGCTAGAGAGGTACAGCAGCTCACTGAAGCTTTCTTT. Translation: CSAREVQQLTEAFF.

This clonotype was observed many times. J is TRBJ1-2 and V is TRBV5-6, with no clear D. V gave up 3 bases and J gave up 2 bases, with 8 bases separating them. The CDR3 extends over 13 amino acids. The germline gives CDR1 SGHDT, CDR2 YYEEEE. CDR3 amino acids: CASSSGLNYGYTF. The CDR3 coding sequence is TGTGCCAGCAGCTCCGGATTGAACTATGGCTACACCTTC.

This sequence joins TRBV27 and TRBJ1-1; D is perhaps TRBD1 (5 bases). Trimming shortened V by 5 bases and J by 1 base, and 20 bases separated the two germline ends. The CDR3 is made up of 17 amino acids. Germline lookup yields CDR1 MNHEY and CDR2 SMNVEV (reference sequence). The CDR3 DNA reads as TGTGCCAGCAGTATTACTTCTGGGGGGTGGAAGAACACTGAAGCTTTCTTT. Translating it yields CASSITSGGWKNTEAFF.

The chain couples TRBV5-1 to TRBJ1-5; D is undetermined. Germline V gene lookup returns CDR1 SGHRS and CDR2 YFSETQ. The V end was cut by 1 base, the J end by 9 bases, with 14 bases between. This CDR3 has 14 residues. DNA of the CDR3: TGCGCCAGCAGCTTGACCGCCGGAGCCGGGCCCCAGCATTTT. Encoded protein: CASSLTAGAGPQHF. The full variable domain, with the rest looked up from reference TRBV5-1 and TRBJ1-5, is KAGVTQTPRYLIKTRGQQVTLSCSPISGHRSVSWYQQTPGQGLQFLFEYFSETQRNKGNFPGRFSGRQFSNSRSEMNVSTLELGDSALYLCASSLTAGAGPQHFGDGTRLSIL.

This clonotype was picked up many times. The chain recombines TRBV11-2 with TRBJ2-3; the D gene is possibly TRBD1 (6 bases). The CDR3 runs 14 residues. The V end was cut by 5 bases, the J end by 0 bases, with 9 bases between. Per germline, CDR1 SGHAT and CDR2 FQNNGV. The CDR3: CASSTGPSTDTQYF. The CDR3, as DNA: TGTGCCAGCAGCACAGGGCCCAGCACAGATACGCAGTATTTT.

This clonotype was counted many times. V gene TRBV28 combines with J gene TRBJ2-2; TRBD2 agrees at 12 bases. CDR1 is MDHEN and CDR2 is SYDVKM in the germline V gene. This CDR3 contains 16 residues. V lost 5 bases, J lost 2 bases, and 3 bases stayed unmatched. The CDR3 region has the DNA TGTGCCAGCAGTGTGACTAGCGGGGGAAACACCGGGGAGCTGTTTTTT. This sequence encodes CASSVTSGGNTGELFF.

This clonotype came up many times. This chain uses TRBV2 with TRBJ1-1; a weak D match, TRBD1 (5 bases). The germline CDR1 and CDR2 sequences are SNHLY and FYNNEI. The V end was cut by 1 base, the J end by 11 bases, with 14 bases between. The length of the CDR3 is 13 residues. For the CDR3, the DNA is TGTGCCAGCAGTGAAGGGCAGGGAATAAAGGCTTTCTTT. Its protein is CASSEGQGIKAFF.

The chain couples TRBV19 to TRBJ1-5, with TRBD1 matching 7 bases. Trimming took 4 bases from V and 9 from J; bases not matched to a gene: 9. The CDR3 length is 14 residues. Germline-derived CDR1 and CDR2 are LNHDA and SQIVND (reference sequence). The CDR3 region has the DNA TGTGCCAGTAGTAAGGGGGACAGACCGGGGCCCCAGCATTTT. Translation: CASSKGDRPGPQHF.

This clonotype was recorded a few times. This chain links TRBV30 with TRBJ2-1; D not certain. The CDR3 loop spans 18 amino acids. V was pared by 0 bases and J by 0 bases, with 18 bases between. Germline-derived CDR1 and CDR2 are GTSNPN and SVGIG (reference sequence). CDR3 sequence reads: CAWSVYGDFSGSYNEQFF. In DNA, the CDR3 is TGTGCCTGGAGTGTATATGGCGATTTTTCGGGCTCCTACAATGAGCAGTTCTTC.

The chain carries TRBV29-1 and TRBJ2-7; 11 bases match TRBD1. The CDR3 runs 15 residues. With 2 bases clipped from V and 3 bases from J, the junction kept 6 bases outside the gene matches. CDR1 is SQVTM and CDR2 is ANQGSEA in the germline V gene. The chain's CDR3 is CSVESGTGGGYEQYF. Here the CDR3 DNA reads TGCAGCGTTGAAAGTGGGACAGGGGGTGGCTACGAGCAGTACTTC.

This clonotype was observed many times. CDR3 DNA: TGCGCCAGCAGCTCCTCGGGACGGAACTACGAGCAGTACTTC. Amino acids: CASSSSGRNYEQYF. This chain connects TRBV5-1 to TRBJ2-7, with D perhaps being TRBD1 or TRBD2 (5 bases each). Germline-derived CDR1 and CDR2 are SGHRS and YFSETQ. The CDR3 covers 14 residues. Between the trimmed V and J ends, which lost 3 bases and 3 bases, there was a span of 13 bases.

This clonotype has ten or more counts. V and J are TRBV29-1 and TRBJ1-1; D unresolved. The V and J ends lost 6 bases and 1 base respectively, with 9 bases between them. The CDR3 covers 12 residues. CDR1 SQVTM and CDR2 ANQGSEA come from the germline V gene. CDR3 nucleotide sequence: TGCAGCGTCAGCCAATCGAACACTGAAGCTTTCTTT. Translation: CSVSQSNTEAFF.

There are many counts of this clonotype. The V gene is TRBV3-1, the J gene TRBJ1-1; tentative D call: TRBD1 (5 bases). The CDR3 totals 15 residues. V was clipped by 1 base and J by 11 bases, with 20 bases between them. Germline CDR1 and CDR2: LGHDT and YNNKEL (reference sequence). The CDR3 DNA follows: TGTGCCAGCAGCCAAGCAGTGGGGGTTCCCTTGGGGGCTTTCTTT. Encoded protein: CASSQAVGVPLGAFF.

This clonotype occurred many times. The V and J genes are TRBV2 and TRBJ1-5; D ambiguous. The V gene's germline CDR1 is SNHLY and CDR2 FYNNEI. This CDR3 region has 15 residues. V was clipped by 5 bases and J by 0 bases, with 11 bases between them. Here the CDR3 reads CASSYGVYSNQPQHF. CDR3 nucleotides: TGTGCCAGCAGTTACGGGGTTTATAGCAATCAGCCCCAGCATTTT.

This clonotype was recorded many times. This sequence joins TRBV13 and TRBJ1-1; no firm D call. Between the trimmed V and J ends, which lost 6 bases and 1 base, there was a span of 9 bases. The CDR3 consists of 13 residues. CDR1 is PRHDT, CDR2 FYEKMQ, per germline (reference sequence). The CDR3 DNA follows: TGTGCCAGCAGGGTCTTAGAGAACACTGAAGCTTTCTTT. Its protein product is CASRVLENTEAFF.

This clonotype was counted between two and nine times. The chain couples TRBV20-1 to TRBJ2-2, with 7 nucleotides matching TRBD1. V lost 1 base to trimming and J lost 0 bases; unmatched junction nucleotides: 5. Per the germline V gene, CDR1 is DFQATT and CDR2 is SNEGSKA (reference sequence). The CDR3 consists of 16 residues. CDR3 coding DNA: TGCAGTGCTAGAGGCAGACAGGGCGCGAACACCGGGGAGCTGTTTTTT. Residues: CSARGRQGANTGELFF.

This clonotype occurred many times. The CDR3 DNA follows: TGTGCCAGCAGTTTAGTAGGGACGGGCCAAGAGACCCAGTACTTC. Its protein product is CASSLVGTGQETQYF. The genes are TRBV12-3 or TRBV12-4 and TRBJ2-5; perhaps D is TRBD1 or TRBD2 (5 bases each). Trimming stripped 1 base from V and 1 base from J, with 10 bases between. The CDR3 length is 15 residues.

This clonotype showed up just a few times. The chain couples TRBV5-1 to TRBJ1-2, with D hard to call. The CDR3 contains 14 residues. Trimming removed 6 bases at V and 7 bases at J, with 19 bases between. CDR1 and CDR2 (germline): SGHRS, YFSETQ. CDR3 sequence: CASTPGKGPVGYTF. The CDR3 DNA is TGCGCCAGCACCCCCGGGAAAGGCCCTGTTGGCTACACCTTC.